This T cell receptor (beta chain) was identified during a study of OX40 agonist ivuxolimab in advanced cancers. The V end was cut by 5 bases, the J end by 9 bases, with 20 bases between. The CDR3 loop spans 14 amino acids. The germline V gene encodes CDR1 GTSNPN and CDR2 SVGIG (reference sequence). Sequencing used immunoSEQ multiplex PCR; TCRdb keeps in-frame clones, though not all of them. The sample lists around 94,000 clones, approximately 92% seen once, with 3% to 4% in the top ten. General study findings and limits: Compared with CD4+, CD8+ T cells on average had more expanded clones. Antigen specificity of clonally expanded peripheral T cells was not established.

Concerning this clone itself: Its specificity is not known.

This TCR was sampled from an adult with an advanced solid tumor such as melanoma, head and neck, liver or kidney cancer. The sample in question was CD4+ or CD8+ T cells sorted from blood, obtained in a trial of the OX40 agonist ivuxolimab. The chain recombines TRBV30 with TRBJ2-1, with D maybe TRBD2 (7 bases). CDR3 region: CAWALGGPGAEQFF. The CDR3, as DNA: TGTGCCTGGGCCCTCGGGGGGCCGGGAGCTGAGCAGTTCTTC.